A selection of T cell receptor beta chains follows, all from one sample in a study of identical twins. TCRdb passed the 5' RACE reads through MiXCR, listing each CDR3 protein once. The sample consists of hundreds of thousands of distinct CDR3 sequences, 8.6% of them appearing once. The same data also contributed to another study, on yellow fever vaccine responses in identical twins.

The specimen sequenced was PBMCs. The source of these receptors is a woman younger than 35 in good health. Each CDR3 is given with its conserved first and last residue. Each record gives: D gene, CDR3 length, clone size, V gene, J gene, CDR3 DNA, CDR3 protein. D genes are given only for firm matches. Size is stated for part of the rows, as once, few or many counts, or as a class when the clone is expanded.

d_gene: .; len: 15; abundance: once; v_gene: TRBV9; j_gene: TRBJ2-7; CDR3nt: TGTGCCAGCAGCGTAGGGGGGGCGCCGTCCCACGAGCAGTACTTC; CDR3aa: CASSVGGAPSHEQYF
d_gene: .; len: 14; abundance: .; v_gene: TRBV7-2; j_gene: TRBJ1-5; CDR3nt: TGTGCCAGCAGCCCTTTGGGCGTTAATCAGCCCCAGCATTTT; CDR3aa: CASSPLGVNQPQHF
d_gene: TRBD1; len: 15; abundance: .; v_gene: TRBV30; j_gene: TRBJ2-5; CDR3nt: TGTGCCTGGATGAGGACAGGGGCATCCCAAGAGACCCAGTACTTC; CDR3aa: CAWMRTGASQETQYF
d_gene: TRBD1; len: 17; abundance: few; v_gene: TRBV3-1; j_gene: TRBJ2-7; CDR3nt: TGTGCCAGCAGCCAATATTTAGCGGACAGGGGGTCCTACGAGCAGTACTTC; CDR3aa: CASSQYLADRGSYEQYF
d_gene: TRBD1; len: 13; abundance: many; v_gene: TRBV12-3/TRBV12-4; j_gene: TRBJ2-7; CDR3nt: TGTGCCAGTCTAGGGGGACAGAACTACGAGCAGTACTTC; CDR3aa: CASLGGQNYEQYF
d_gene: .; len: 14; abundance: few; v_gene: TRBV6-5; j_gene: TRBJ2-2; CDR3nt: TGTGCCAGCAGTTGGGAACAGGGTACCGGGGAGCTGTTTTTT; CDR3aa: CASSWEQGTGELFF
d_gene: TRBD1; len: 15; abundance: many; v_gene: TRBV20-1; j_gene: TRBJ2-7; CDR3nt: TGCAGTGCTAGAGATGAGGGGGCAGGCCCCTACGAGCAGTACTTC; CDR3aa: CSARDEGAGPYEQYF
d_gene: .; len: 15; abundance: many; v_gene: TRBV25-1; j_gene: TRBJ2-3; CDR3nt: TGTGCCAGCAGTGAATATGGGGGGGCAGGAGGTACGCAGTATTTT; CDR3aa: CASSEYGGAGGTQYF
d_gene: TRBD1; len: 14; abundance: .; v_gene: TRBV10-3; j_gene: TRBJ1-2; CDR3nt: TGTGCCATCAGTGTGCAGGGGGTTAACTATGGCTACACCTTC; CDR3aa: CAISVQGVNYGYTF
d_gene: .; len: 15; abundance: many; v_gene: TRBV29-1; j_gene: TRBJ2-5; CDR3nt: TGCAGCGTTGAAGAAGGGCACGTACAACAAGAGACCCAGTACTTC; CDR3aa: CSVEEGHVQQETQYF
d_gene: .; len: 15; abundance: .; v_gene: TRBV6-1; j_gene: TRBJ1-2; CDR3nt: TGTGCCAGCAGGGCCGAAGTGGGCAGGGGCTATGGCTACACCTTC; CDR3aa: CASRAEVGRGYGYTF
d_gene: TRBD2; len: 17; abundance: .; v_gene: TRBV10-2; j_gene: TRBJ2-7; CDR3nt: TGCGCCAGCAGTGATCGAGGGACTAGCGGGAGAGTCAACGAGCAGTACTTC; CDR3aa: CASSDRGTSGRVNEQYF
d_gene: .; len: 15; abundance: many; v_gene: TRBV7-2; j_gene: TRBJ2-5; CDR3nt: TGTGCCAGCAGCTTAATGCGACAGATACAAGAGACCCAGTACTTC; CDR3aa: CASSLMRQIQETQYF
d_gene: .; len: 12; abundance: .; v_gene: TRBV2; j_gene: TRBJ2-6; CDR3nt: TGTGCCAGCATGACGGGGGCCAACGTCCTGACTTTC; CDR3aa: CASMTGANVLTF
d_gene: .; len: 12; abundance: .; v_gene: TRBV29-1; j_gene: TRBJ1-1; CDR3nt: TGCAGCGTTGCCGGGGACCTACTTGAAGCTTTCTTT; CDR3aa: CSVAGDLLEAFF
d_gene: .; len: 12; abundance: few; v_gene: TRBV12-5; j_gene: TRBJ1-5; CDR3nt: TGTGCTAGTGGTTTACAAAATCAGCCCCAGCATTTT; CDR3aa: CASGLQNQPQHF
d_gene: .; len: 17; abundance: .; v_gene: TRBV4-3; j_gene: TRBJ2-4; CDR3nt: TGCGCCAGCAGCCAGCGCCAACCGGGGCAGCGTACTGACATTCAGTACTTC; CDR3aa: CASSQRQPGQRTDIQYF